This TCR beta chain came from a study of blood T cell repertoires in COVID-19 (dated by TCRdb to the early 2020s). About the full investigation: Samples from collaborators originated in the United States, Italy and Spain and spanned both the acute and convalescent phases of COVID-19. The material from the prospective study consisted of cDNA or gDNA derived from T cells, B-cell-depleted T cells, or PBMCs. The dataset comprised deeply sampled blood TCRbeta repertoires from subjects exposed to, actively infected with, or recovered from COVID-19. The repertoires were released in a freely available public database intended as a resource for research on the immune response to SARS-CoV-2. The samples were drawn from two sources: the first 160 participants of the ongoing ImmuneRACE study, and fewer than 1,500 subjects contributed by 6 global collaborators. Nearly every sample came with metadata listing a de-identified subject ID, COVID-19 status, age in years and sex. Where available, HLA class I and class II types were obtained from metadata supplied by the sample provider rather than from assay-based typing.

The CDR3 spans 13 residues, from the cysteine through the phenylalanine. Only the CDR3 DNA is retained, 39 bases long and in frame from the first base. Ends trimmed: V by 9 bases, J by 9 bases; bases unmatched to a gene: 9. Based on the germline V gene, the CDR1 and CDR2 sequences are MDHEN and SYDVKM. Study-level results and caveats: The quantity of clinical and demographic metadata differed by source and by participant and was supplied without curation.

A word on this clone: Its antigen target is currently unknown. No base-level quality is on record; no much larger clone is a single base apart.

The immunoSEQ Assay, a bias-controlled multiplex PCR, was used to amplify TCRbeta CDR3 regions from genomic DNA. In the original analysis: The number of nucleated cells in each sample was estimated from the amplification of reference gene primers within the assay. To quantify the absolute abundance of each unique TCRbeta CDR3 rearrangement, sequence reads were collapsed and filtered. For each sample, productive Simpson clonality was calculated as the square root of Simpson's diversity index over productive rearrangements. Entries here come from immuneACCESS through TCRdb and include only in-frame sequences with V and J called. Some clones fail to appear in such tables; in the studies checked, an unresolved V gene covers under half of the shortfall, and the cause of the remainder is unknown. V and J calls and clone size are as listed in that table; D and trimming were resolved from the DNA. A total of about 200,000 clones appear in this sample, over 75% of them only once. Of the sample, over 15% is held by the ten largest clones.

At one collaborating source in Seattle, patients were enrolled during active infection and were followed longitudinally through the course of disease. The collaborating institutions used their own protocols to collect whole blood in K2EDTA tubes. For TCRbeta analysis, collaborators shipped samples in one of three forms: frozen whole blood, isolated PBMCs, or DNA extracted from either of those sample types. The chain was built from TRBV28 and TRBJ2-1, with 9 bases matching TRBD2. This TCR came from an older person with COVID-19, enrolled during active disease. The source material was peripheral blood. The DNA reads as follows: TGTGCCAGTCGCGGGGGGGGAACCATTGAGCAGTTCTTC. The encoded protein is CASRGGGTIEQFF.